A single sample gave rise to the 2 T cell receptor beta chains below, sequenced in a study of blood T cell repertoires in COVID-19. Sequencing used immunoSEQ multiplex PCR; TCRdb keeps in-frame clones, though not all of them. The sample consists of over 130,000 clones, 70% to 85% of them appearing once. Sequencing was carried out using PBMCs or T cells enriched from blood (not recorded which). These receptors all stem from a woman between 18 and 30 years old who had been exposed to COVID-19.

As DNA, the CDR3 is TGCGCCAGCAGCTTGTATGAGCCCGGGGAGCTGTTTTTT. It codes for CASSLYEPGELFF. The chain employs TRBV5-1 and TRBJ2-2; unclear D gene. V was shortened by 1 base and J by 6 bases, with 7 bases between the two germline ends. Germline lookup yields CDR1 SGHRS and CDR2 YFSETQ. The CDR3 extends over 13 amino acids.

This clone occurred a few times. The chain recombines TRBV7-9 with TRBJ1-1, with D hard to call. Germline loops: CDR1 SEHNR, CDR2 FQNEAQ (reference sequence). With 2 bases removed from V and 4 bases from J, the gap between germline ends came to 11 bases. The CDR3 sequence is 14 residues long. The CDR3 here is CASSLSTWATEAFF. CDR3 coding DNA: TGTGCCAGCAGCTTATCGACCTGGGCCACTGAAGCTTTCTTT.